The subject of this entry is one TCR beta chain. What it binds is not known. TCRdb used MiXCR to reprocess the RT-PCR reads, holding one entry per CDR3 protein. The data show about 240,000 distinct CDR3 sequences, with 9.5% to 15% seen just once and roughly 7.7% held by the top ten. The source of the sample is a study of response to subunit inactivated influenza vaccine. The V and J ends lost 8 bases and 4 bases respectively, with 15 bases between them. The length of the CDR3 is 14 residues. Germline V gives CDR1 MNHEY, CDR2 SMNVEV (reference sequence). Study outcomes and limitations: The authors suggested that few new T cells are recruited per seasonal influenza vaccination.

J is TRBJ1-5 and V is TRBV27; D not certain. The material sequenced was non-naive T cells sorted from PBMCs, taken approximately 15 days before vaccination. This clonotype was obtained from a man between 50 and 59 years old who received an inactivated influenza vaccine. The chain's CDR3 is CASGPLEMNQPQHF. Here the CDR3 DNA reads TGTGCCAGCGGACCCTTGGAGATGAATCAGCCCCAGCATTTT.